This TCR beta chain was captured by sequencing in a study of cytomegalovirus exposure and HLA in healthy donors. Looking at the study overall: The study's early data release held some 85 million unique TCRs from HLA-typed donors.

Study findings and constraints: In an earlier analysis, most TCR beta V segments were productive about 87% or about 30% of the time. In presence/absence analyses, roughly uniform sequencing depth across donors was assumed.

Germline CDR1 reads MDHEN; CDR2 reads SYDVKM. CDR3 size: 12 residues. V lost 4 bases to trimming and J lost 4 bases, with 8 bases between them. Researchers ran the PCR with 60 Vbeta and 13 Jbeta primers. The method was immunoSEQ multiplex PCR; TCRdb's version includes in-frame clones alone and lacks a portion of them. The table shows more than 95,000 clones, with approximately 69% occurring only once. This clone was recorded only once. Its target is not known. The TCR comes from a man in his forties in good health and CMV-seropositive. The chain combines TRBV28 with TRBJ2-7; D gene ambiguous. Sequences were obtained from PBMCs. CDR3 sequence reads: CASSSGPYEQYF. Here the CDR3 DNA reads TGTGCCAGCAGTTCGGGTCCTTACGAGCAGTACTTC. Using reference TRBV28 and TRBJ2-7 for the parts outside the CDR3, the full variable domain is DVKVTQSSRYLVKRTGEKVFLECVQDMDHENMFWYRQDPGLGLRLIYFSYDVKMKEKGDIPEGYSVSREKKERFSLILESASTNQTSMYLCASSSGPYEQYFGPGTRLTVT.